This TCR beta chain was sequenced for a study of multiple sclerosis patients with progressive multifocal leukoencephalopathy. Study-level points and caveats: Expanded clones at PML onset predated and persisted through natalizumab therapy. Less diverse TRB repertoires were suggested in most PML patients. TRBV and TRBJ usage showed no common pattern when PML developed.

Notes on this clone: Its antigen is as yet unknown.

This was a survey-level run. Profiling relied on immunoSEQ multiplex PCR, and the TCRdb table lists in-frame clones only, not all of them. Among 25,000 to 35,000 clones listed, 85% to 90% were seen once. Germline-derived CDR1 and CDR2 are SNHLY and FYNNEI. The V end was cut by 6 bases, the J end by 2 bases, with 10 bases between. This CDR3 comprises 13 residues. Time point in this sample: before natalizumab initiation. Sequenced material: PBMCs. The clonotype was recovered from a human donor with multiple sclerosis. J is TRBJ1-1 and V is TRBV2; TRBD1 is a possible D gene (5 bases). CDR3 sequence (DNA): TGTGCCAGCAGGGGGGTAGATAACACTGAAGCTTTCTTT. Translation gives CASRGVDNTEAFF.